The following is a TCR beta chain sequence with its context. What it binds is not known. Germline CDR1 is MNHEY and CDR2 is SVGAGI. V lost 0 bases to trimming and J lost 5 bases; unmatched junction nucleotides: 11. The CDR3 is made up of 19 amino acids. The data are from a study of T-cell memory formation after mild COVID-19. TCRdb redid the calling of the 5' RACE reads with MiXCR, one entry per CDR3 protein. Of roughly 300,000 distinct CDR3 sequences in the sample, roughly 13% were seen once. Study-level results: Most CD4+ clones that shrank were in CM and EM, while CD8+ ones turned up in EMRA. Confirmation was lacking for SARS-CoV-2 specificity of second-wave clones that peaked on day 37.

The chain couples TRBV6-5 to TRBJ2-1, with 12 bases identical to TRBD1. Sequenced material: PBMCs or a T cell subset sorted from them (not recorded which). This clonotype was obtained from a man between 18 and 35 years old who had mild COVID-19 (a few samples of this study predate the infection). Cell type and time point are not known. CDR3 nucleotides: TGTGCCAGCAGTTACTCGGTTGGGACAGGGGGCCCATCGGACAATGAGCAGTTCTTC. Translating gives CASSYSVGTGGPSDNEQFF.